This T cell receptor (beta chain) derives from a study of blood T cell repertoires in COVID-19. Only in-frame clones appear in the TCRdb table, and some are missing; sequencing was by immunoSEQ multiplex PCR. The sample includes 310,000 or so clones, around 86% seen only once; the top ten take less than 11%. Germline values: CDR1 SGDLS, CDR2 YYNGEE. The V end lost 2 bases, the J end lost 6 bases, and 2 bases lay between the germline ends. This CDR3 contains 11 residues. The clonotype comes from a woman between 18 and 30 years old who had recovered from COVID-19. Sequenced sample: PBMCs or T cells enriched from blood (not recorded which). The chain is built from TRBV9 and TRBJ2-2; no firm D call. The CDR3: CASSVAGELFF. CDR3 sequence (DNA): TGTGCCAGCAGCGTCGCCGGGGAGCTGTTTTTT.